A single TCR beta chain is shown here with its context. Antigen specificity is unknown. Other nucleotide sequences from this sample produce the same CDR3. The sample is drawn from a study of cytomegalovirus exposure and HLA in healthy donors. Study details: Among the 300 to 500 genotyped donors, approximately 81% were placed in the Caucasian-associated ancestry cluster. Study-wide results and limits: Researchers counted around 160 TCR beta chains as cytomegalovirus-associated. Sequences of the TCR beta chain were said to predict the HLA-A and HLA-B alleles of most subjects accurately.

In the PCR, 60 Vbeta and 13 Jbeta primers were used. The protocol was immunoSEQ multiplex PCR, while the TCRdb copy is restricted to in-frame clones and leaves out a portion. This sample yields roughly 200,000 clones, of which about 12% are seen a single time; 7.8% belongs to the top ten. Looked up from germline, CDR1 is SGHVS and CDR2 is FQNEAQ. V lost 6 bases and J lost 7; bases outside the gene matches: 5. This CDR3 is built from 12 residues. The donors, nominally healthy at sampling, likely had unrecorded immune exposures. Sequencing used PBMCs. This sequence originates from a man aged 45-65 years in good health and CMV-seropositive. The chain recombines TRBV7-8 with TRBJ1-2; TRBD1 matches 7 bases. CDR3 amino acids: CASSSGGIGYTF. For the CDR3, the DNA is TGTGCCAGCAGTTCAGGGGGGATTGGCTACACCTTC.